The 10 T cell receptor beta chains presented below share a single source sample, sequenced in a study of shared clonotypes between healthy human individuals. Produced via immunoSEQ multiplex PCR; TCRdb's table is partial and in-frame only. The repertoire holds about 1.1 million clones, with 70% to 80% as singletons. Sequencing was carried out using memory CD4+ T cells from PBMCs. Sample subset: CD45RA-negative fraction. Receptors were obtained from a man aged 18 to 30 in good health. Some clones in this sample may be carry-over from other donors' samples.

Comment on this clone: Other DNA sequences in this sample translate to the same CDR3. The gene calls are TRBV9 and TRBJ1-1, with 8 bases matching TRBD1. The CDR3 spans 15 residues. CDR1 SGDLS and CDR2 YYNGEE come from the germline V gene. The V segment lost 0 bases and the J segment 3 bases; nucleotides outside the gene matches: 4. The CDR3 is CASSVDQGAYTEAFF. CDR3 sequence (DNA): TGTGCCAGCAGCGTAGATCAGGGGGCGTACACTGAAGCTTTCTTT.

The rearrangement links TRBV5-1 to TRBJ2-7; tentative D call: TRBD1 (6 bases). In germline, CDR1 is SGHRS, CDR2 YFSETQ. The V end lost 0 bases, the J end lost 6 bases, and 16 bases lay between the germline ends. The length of the CDR3 is 15 residues. The CDR3 loop is CASSLEGTPLGEQYF. The CDR3 nucleotides are TGCGCCAGCAGCTTGGAGGGGACACCCCTAGGCGAGCAGTACTTC.

The chain joins TRBV11-2 to TRBJ1-3; no clear D. Germline CDR1 and CDR2: SGHAT and FQNNGV. The CDR3 spans 15 residues. Between the trimmed V and J ends, which lost 2 bases and 1 base, there was a span of 9 bases. CDR3 nucleotides: TGTGCCAGCAGCTTATTAGCAGGATCTGGAAACACCATATATTTT. It translates to CASSLLAGSGNTIYF.

The chain employs TRBV6-6 and TRBJ1-1; possibly TRBD1 for D (6 bases). Germline V gene lookup returns CDR1 MNHNY and CDR2 SVGAGI (reference sequence). CDR3 length: 14 amino acids. Trimming pared 7 bases from V and 1 base from J, leaving 13 bases between. CDR3 protein: CASTPNRENTEAFF. The CDR3 DNA is TGTGCCAGCACTCCAAACAGGGAGAACACTGAAGCTTTCTTT.

CDR3 region: CASSLTRAANTGELFF. Here the CDR3 DNA reads TGTGCCAGCAGCTTAACGCGGGCCGCGAACACCGGGGAGCTGTTTTTT. The chain links TRBV7-3 to TRBJ2-2; D might be TRBD2 (5 bases). V was pared by 0 bases and J by 0 bases, with 8 bases between. Germline V CDR1 and CDR2: SGHTA, FQGTGA. The CDR3 spans 16 residues.

The genes are TRBV28 and TRBJ2-2; either TRBD1 or TRBD2 may supply D (5 bases each). CDR3 length: 16 residues. The ends were cut back, 6 bases at V and 1 base at J, with 15 bases in the middle. Germline V lookup: CDR1 MDHEN, CDR2 SYDVKM. The CDR3, as DNA: TGTGCCAGCAGACGCTACCGGGGCCTGAACACCGGGGAGCTGTTTTTT. Protein sequence: CASRRYRGLNTGELFF.

In its sample, this clone was seen many times. The chain employs TRBV19 and TRBJ1-1; TRBD1 matches at 7 bases. The CDR3 covers 14 residues. Trimming took 6 bases from V and 1 from J; bases not matched to a gene: 5. Germline values: CDR1 LNHDA, CDR2 SQIVND (reference sequence). The CDR3 region is CASRRQGRNTEAFF. CDR3 coding DNA: TGTGCCAGTAGGCGACAGGGACGGAACACTGAAGCTTTCTTT.

The chain recombines TRBV6-1 with TRBJ1-2; D may be TRBD1 (5 bases). The V end lost 10 bases, the J end lost 2 bases, and 11 bases lay between the germline ends. CDR3 length equals 12 residues. Germline CDR1 MNHNS, CDR2 SASEGT. This chain's CDR3 is CATGHPNYGYTF. The CDR3 bases are TGTGCCACCGGACACCCGAACTATGGCTACACCTTC.

This chain joins TRBV5-6 and TRBJ2-7; the match to TRBD1 covers 7 bases. Germline CDR1 is SGHDT and CDR2 is YYEEEE. The J segment lost 2 bases and the V segment lost 1 base, leaving 6 bases of the junction unmatched. This CDR3 is built from 15 residues. The CDR3 is CASSLIGQATYEQYF. CDR3 sequence (DNA): TGTGCCAGCAGCTTGATAGGACAGGCTACCTACGAGCAGTACTTC.

The chain joins TRBV7-9 to TRBJ2-2; no clear D gene. Germline CDR1 SEHNR, CDR2 FQNEAQ (reference sequence). V was clipped by 1 base and J by 6 bases, with 9 bases between them. The length of the CDR3 is 14 residues. The CDR3 DNA reads TGTGCCAGCAGCTTAGGACGGTTGGCCGGGGAGCTGTTTTTT. Its protein is CASSLGRLAGELFF.